The clone carrying this T cell receptor (beta chain) turned up a few times. The antigen remains unidentified. Quantitative 5'-RACE was performed with molecular barcodes, and it yielded the TCR beta libraries. TCRdb ran MiXCR on the 5' RACE reads and lists one entry per CDR3 protein. This sample has under 250,000 distinct CDR3 sequences, with about 7.3% found just once. The data stem from a study of CD8 T cells in ankylosing spondylitis. Study results and limitations: Among TCR beta sequences, a motif of about 8 highly homologous variants appeared characteristic of ankylosing spondylitis blood. Clones linked to the disease showed a CD8+ phenotype. They occurred at relatively low frequencies in peripheral blood.

V was pared by 4 bases and J by 8 bases, with 0 bases of the junction left unmatched. Germline V gene lookup returns CDR1 LGHNA and CDR2 YSLEER. CDR3 size: 13 residues. The sequencing sample was made of blood, either unsorted or a sorted T cell fraction (not recorded which). This TCR came from a male donor with ankylosing spondylitis. The chain has TRBV4-3 and TRBJ2-1; 12 bases are a match to TRBD2. The CDR3 DNA sequence: TGCGCCAGCAGCCGGACTAGCGGGGATGAGCAGTTCTTC. Protein product: CASSRTSGDEQFF.